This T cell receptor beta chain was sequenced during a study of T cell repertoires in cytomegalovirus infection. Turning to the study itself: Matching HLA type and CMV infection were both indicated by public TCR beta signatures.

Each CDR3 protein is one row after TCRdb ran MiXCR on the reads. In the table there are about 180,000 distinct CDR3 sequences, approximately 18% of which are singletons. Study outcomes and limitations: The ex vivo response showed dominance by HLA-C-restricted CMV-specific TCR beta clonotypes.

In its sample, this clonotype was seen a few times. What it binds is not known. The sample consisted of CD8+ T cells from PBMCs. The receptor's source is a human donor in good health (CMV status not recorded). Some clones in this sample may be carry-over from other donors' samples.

DNA of the CDR3: TGTGCCACCAGCAGAGATCGGGCAGGGCGGACTGAAGCTTTCTTT. This translates into CATSRDRAGRTEAFF. This chain connects TRBV15 to TRBJ1-1; D possibly corresponds to TRBD1 (5 bases). In germline, CDR1 is LNHNV, CDR2 YYDKDF (reference sequence). This CDR3 is 15 amino acids long. The V end was cut by 0 bases, the J end by 5 bases, with 13 bases between.